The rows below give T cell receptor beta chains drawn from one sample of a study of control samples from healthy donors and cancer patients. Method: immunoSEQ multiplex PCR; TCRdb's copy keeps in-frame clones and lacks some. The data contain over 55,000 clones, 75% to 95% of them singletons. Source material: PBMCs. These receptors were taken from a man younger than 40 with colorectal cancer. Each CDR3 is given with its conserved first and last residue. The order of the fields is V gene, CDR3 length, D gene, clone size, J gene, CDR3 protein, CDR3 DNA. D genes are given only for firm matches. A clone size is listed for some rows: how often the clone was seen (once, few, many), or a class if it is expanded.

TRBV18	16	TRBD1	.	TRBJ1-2	CASSQQQRQGGYGYTF	TGTGCCAGCTCCCAGCAACAGCGACAGGGGGGGTATGGCTACACCTTC
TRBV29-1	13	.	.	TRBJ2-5	CSVGRGTMETQYF	TGCAGCGTTGGTAGGGGGACAATGGAGACCCAGTACTTC
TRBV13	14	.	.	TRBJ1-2	CASSLGAGVNGYTF	TGTGCCAGCAGCTTAGGCGCAGGGGTGAATGGCTACACCTTC
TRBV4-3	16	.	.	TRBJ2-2	CASSQDQGQNTGELFF	TGCGCCAGCAGCCAAGATCAGGGACAGAACACCGGGGAGCTGTTTTTT
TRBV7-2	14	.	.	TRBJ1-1	CASSGVDMNTEAFF	TGTGCCAGCAGCGGGGTGGACATGAACACTGAAGCTTTCTTT
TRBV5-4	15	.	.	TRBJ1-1	CASSTAQHLNTEAFF	TGTGCCAGCAGCACCGCCCAACACCTGAACACTGAAGCTTTCTTT
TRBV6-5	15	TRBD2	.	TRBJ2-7	CASTPRGTSSYEQYF	TGTGCCAGCACCCCCAGAGGGACTAGCTCCTACGAGCAGTACTTC
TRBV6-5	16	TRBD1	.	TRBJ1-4	CASSYVYPGGNEKLFF	TGTGCCAGCAGTTACGTGTATCCAGGGGGTAATGAAAAACTGTTTTTT
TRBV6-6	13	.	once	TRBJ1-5	CASRLEGDQPQHF	TGTGCCAGCAGACTCGAGGGGGATCAGCCCCAGCATTTT
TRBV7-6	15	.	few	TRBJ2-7	CASSPDRGNSYEQYF	TGTGCCAGCAGCCCCGACCGTGGGAACTCCTACGAGCAGTACTTC
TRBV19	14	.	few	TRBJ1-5	CASHTSAANQPQHF	TGTGCCAGCCATACTAGCGCGGCAAATCAGCCCCAGCATTTT
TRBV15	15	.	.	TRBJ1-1	CATSVDRTMNTEAFF	TGTGCCACCAGCGTCGACCGGACCATGAACACTGAAGCTTTCTTT
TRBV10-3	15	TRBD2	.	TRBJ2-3	CAIGVSGGATDTQYF	TGTGCCATCGGGGTTAGCGGGGGGGCTACAGATACGCAGTATTTT
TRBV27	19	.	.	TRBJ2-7	CASSIWIRRREKISYEQYF	TGTGCCAGCAGTATCTGGATCCGACGAAGGGAAAAGATCTCCTACGAGCAGTACTTC
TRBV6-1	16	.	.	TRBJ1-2	CASSEYHQGTSYGYTF	TGTGCCAGCAGTGAGTATCATCAAGGGACAAGCTATGGCTACACCTTC
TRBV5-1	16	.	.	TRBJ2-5	CASSLPSGLRQETQYF	TGCGCCAGCAGCTTACCTTCAGGACTGCGGCAAGAGACCCAGTACTTC
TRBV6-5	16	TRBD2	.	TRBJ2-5	CASSLGSGGPGETQYF	TGTGCCAGCAGTTTAGGTAGCGGGGGGCCGGGAGAGACCCAGTACTTC
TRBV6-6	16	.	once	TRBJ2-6	CASSYSTGTGANVLTF	TGTGCCAGCAGTTACTCTACAGGGACTGGGGCCAACGTCCTGACTTTC
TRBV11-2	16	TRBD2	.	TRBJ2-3	CASSVTSGGPKDTQYF	TGTGCCAGCAGCGTTACTAGCGGGGGGCCCAAAGATACGCAGTATTTT
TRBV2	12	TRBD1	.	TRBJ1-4	CASMRDRLKLFF	TGTGCCAGCATGAGGGACAGACTAAAACTGTTTTTT
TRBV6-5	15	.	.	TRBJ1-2	CASSPRAGRGYGYTF	TGTGCCAGCAGTCCCCGGGCAGGTCGGGGCTATGGCTACACCTTC
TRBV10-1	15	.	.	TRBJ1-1	CASSVGKRGDTEAFF	TGCGCCAGCAGTGTTGGGAAGAGGGGGGACACTGAAGCTTTCTTT
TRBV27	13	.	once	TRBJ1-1	CASSLQGYTEAFF	TGTGCCAGCAGTTTACAGGGGTACACTGAAGCTTTCTTT
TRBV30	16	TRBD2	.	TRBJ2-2	CAWSVAGLINTGELFF	TGTGCCTGGAGTGTAGCGGGACTGATAAACACCGGGGAGCTGTTTTTT
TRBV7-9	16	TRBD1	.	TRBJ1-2	CASSLALRRDREGYTF	TGTGCCAGCAGCTTAGCCCTCCGACGGGACAGGGAGGGCTACACCTTC
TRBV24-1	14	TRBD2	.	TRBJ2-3	CATSGGGGTDTQYF	TGTGCCACCAGTGGTGGGGGGGGGACAGATACGCAGTATTTT
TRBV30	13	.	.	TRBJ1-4	CASLGATNEKLFF	TGTGCCTCATTGGGGGCAACTAATGAAAAACTGTTTTTT
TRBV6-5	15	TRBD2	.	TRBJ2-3	CASRPTSGGPDTQYF	TGTGCCAGCAGGCCGACTAGCGGGGGGCCGGATACGCAGTATTTT
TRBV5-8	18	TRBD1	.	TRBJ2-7	CASSWDSSNMGRPYEQYF	TGTGCCAGCAGCTGGGACAGCTCAAACATGGGAAGGCCTTACGAGCAGTACTTC
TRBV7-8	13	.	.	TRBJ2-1	CASSPRQTNEQFF	TGTGCCAGCAGCCCGAGACAGACCAATGAGCAGTTCTTC
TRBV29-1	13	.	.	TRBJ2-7	CSTLQAGTYEQYF	TGCAGCACCCTCCAAGCGGGGACATACGAGCAGTACTTC
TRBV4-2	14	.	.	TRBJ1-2	CASSQATENYGYTF	TGTGCCAGCAGCCAAGCTACAGAAAACTATGGCTACACCTTC
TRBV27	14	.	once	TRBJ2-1	CASSVGPPYNEQFF	TGTGCCAGCAGTGTGGGACCACCCTACAATGAGCAGTTCTTC
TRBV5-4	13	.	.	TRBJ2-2	CASSLTRAGELFF	TGTGCCAGCAGCTTGACCAGGGCCGGGGAGCTGTTTTTT
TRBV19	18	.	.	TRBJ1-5	CASYDPYGPYSSNQPQHF	TGTGCCAGTTATGACCCATACGGCCCCTATAGTAGCAATCAGCCCCAGCATTTT
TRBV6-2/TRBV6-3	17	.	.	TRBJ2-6	CASSYLFLDSGANVLTF	TGTGCCAGCAGTTACCTATTTTTAGACTCTGGGGCCAACGTCCTGACTTTC
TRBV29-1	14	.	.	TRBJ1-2	CSVGGQDTNYGYTF	TGCAGCGTGGGGGGGCAGGATACTAACTATGGCTACACCTTC
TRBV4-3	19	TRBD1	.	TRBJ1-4	CASSQVPGQGEGGNEKLFF	TGCGCCAGCAGCCAAGTCCCGGGACAGGGTGAAGGAGGTAATGAAAAACTGTTTTTT
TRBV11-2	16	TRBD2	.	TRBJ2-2	CASSLVAGRNTGELFF	TGTGCCAGCAGCTTAGTAGCGGGGAGAAACACCGGGGAGCTGTTTTTT
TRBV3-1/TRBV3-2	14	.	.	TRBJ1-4	CASSVRGGNEKLFF	TGTGCCAGCAGCGTGAGGGGGGGAAATGAAAAACTGTTTTTT
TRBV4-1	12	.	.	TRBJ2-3	CASSLGTDTQYF	TGCGCCAGCAGCCTAGGCACAGATACGCAGTATTTT
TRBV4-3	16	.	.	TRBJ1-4	CASSQEGGVGREKLFF	TGCGCCAGCAGCCAAGAGGGAGGGGTGGGTCGTGAAAAACTGTTTTTT
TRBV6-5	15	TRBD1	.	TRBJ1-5	CASSYSPTGGQPQHF	TGTGCCAGCAGTTACTCTCCCACAGGGGGACAGCCCCAGCATTTT
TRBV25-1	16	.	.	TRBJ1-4	CASSELVGAGTEKLFF	TGTGCCAGCAGTGAATTGGTTGGTGCGGGGACCGAAAAACTGTTTTTT
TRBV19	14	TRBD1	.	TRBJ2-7	CASSIRTGFYEQYF	TGTGCCAGTAGTATTCGGACAGGGTTTTACGAGCAGTACTTC
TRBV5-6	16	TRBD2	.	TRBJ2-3	CASSTLRGGQPDTQYF	TGTGCCAGCAGCACTCTGCGGGGGGGCCAGCCAGATACGCAGTATTTT
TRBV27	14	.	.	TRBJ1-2	CASSPSLDLYGYTF	TGTGCCAGCAGTCCTAGCTTGGACCTTTATGGCTACACCTTC
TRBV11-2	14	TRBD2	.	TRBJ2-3	CASRPGLATDTQYF	TGTGCCAGCAGGCCGGGACTAGCGACAGATACGCAGTATTTT
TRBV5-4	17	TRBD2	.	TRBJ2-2	CASSRLAGEMKDGELFF	TGTGCCAGCAGCCGACTAGCGGGGGAGATGAAGGACGGGGAGCTGTTTTTT
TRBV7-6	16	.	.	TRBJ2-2	CASILLPNPNTGELFF	TGTGCCAGTATACTTTTGCCAAACCCGAACACCGGGGAGCTGTTTTTT
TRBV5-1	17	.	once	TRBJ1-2	CASSLAHSAGWNYGYTF	TGCGCCAGCAGCTTGGCCCATTCGGCAGGTTGGAACTATGGCTACACCTTC
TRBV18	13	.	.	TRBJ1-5	CASSPRQVEPQHF	TGTGCCAGCTCACCAAGGCAGGTTGAGCCCCAGCATTTT
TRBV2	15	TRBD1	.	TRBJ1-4	CASSLSRDRYEKLFF	TGTGCCAGCAGTCTGTCTAGGGACAGATATGAAAAACTGTTTTTT
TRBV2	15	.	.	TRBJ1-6	CASSESGPVNSPLHF	TGTGCCAGCAGTGAATCAGGACCGGTAAATTCACCCCTCCACTTT
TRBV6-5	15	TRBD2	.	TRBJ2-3	CASRPRTSGADTQYF	TGTGCCAGCAGACCCAGGACTAGCGGGGCAGATACGCAGTATTTT